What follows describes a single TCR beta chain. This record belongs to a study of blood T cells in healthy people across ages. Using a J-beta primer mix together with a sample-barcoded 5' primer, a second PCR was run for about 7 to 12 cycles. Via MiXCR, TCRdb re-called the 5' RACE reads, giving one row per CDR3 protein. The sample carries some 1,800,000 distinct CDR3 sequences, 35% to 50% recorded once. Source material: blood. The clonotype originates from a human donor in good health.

The CDR3 coding sequence is TGTGCCAGCAGCCCAGCGGGGTCAGGCTACACAGATACGCAGTATTTT. Its translation is CASSPAGSGYTDTQYF. The J gene is TRBJ2-3, the V gene TRBV7-8, with 7 bases lining up with TRBD2. The CDR3 runs to 16 residues. Germline V gene data show CDR1 as SGHVS and CDR2 as FQNEAQ. Trimming cost V 5 bases and J 2 bases; bases outside gene matches: 10.